Listed below are T cell receptor beta chains from one sample, sequenced in a study of blood T cells in healthy people across ages. TCRdb used MiXCR to reprocess the 5' RACE reads, holding one entry per CDR3 protein. The sample includes hundreds of thousands of distinct CDR3 sequences, around 48% of them seen just once. Sequenced input: blood. Receptors originate from a man between 25 and 39 years old in good health. CDR3s include the opening cysteine and the closing phenylalanine or tryptophan. Each record gives: D gene, J gene, V gene, clone size, CDR3 DNA, CDR3 protein. A D gene is named only where the DNA matches it firmly. A row's size may be missing; if present it is once, few, many or a size class.

. TRBJ2-4 TRBV7-3 . TGTGCCAGCAGCTTAACCGGGAATACCAAAAACATTCAGTACTTC CASSLTGNTKNIQYF
TRBD1 TRBJ2-1 TRBV20-1 few TGCAGTGCTAATACAGGGGTTTATGAGCAGTTCTTC CSANTGVYEQFF
. TRBJ2-7 TRBV27 . TGTGCCAGCAGACCAGGGGCCTCAATGTACGAGCAGTACTTC CASRPGASMYEQYF
. TRBJ1-1 TRBV6-2/TRBV6-3 . TGTGCCAGCAGTTACGTGGCTAGGAACACTGAAGCTTTCTTT CASSYVARNTEAFF
. TRBJ2-3 TRBV27 few TGTGCCAGCAGTTTCTTCCTAGGGGGGATAATAGATACGCAGTATTTT CASSFFLGGIIDTQYF
. TRBJ2-5 TRBV7-9 . TGTGCCAGCAGCCCGACAGTCTATTGGCAGTACTTC CASSPTVYWQYF
TRBD2 TRBJ2-7 TRBV6-1 . TGTGCCAGCAGAACGGGGACTCGCGGGGGGCGATACAATGAGCAGTACTTC CASRTGTRGGRYNEQYF
. TRBJ1-6 TRBV5-1 . TGCGCCAGCAGCCTCACTGACAGCCACTATAATTCACCCCTCCACTTT CASSLTDSHYNSPLHF
. TRBJ1-4 TRBV6-1 . TGTGCCAGCTCCGAGGACGGCCCCGTCCTTAATGAAAAACTGTTTTTT CASSEDGPVLNEKLFF
. TRBJ2-1 TRBV3-1 . TGTGCCAGCAGCCAAACGAGGGGGAGGGGCAATGAGCAGTTCTTC CASSQTRGRGNEQFF
. TRBJ2-7 TRBV15 . TGTGCCACCAGCAGAGATGAATACGAGCAGTACTTC CATSRDEYEQYF
TRBD1 TRBJ2-7 TRBV18 many TGTGCCAGCTCAGGACAGGGGACGGGAAACGAGCAGTACTTC CASSGQGTGNEQYF
. TRBJ1-1 TRBV27 . TGTGCCGGCAAAACGGATTACACTGAAGCTTTCTTT CAGKTDYTEAFF
TRBD1 TRBJ2-1 TRBV2 . TGTGCCAGCAGGGGATCCGGGACAGGGCAGGAAAATGAGCAGTTCTTC CASRGSGTGQENEQFF
TRBD2 TRBJ2-5 TRBV6-2/TRBV6-3 . TGTGCCAGCAGTCTACTCGGACTAGCTTCAGAGACCCAGTACTTC CASSLLGLASETQYF
TRBD1 TRBJ2-3 TRBV29-1 . TGCAGCGCATCGGACAGGGGGCCCACAGATACGCAGTATTTT CSASDRGPTDTQYF
. TRBJ2-2 TRBV20-1 . TGCAGTGCTCGCCCAGGGGGGGGGAGCACCGGGGAGCTGTTTTTT CSARPGGGSTGELFF
TRBD1 TRBJ2-1 TRBV24-1 many TGTGCCACCATCCGGGACAGGGCGTTCCTTAGCTCCTACAATGAGCAGTTCTTC CATIRDRAFLSSYNEQFF
. TRBJ2-7 TRBV5-5 . TGTGCCAGCATCGGGACGGACTCCTACGAGCAGTACTTC CASIGTDSYEQYF
. TRBJ2-7 TRBV3-1 . TGTGCCAGCAGCCGGACCATGGCCTACGAGCAGTACTTC CASSRTMAYEQYF
TRBD1 TRBJ2-3 TRBV4-2 . TGTGCCAGCAGCCAAGATCTTCAGGGGGCAGATACGCAGTATTTT CASSQDLQGADTQYF
. TRBJ2-3 TRBV5-1 . TGCGCCAGCAGCTTGTCTCATCCCGGGGGAGATACGCAGTATTTT CASSLSHPGGDTQYF
. TRBJ1-2 TRBV15 . TGTGCCACCAGCAGAGATGTCACAGGCAAATATGGCTACACCTTC CATSRDVTGKYGYTF
. TRBJ2-3 TRBV2 . TGTGCCAGCAGTTCGACGGGGAAAGGGTCGGATACGCAGTATTTT CASSSTGKGSDTQYF
TRBD1 TRBJ2-4 TRBV28 . TGTGCCAGCAGTCCGGAAGCCGCGACAGGGTTGGCCAAAAACATTCAGTACTTC CASSPEAATGLAKNIQYF
. TRBJ1-2 TRBV6-8 . TGTGCCAGCAGTTACACTAGACCGCGTAGGACTCCCAACGCGTTCTATGGCTACACCTTC CASSYTRPRRTPNAFYGYTF
TRBD1 TRBJ2-3 TRBV12-3/TRBV12-4 many TGTGCCAGCAGTTTTTTCAGGGGGCGCACAGATACGCAGTATTTT CASSFFRGRTDTQYF
TRBD2 TRBJ2-7 TRBV29-1 . TGCAGCGTCGGGGGGGGACTGAACTCCTACGAGCAGTACTTC CSVGGGLNSYEQYF
. TRBJ2-7 TRBV7-9 . TGTGCCAGCATGGCGGGAATCTACAATGAGCAGTACTTC CASMAGIYNEQYF